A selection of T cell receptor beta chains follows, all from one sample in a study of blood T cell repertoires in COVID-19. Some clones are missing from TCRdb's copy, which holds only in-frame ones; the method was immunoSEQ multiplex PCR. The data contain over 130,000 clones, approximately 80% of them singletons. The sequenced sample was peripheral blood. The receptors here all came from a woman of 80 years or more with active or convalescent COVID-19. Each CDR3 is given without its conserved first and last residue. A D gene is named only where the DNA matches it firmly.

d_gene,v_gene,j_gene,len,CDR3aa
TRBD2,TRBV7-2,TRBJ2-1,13,ASSTASGDYNEQF
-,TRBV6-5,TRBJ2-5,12,ASNDGSAVETQY
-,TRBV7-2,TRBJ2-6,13,ASSTQGYGANVLT
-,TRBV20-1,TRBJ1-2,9,SAMSDYGYT
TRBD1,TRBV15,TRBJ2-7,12,ATSRELRGREQY
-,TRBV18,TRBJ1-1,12,ASSRSDSSTEAF
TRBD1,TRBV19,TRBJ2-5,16,ASSIDIWRQGRQETQY
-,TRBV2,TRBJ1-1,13,ASRVQGNMNTEAF
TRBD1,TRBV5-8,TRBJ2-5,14,ASSLPGQAPQETQY
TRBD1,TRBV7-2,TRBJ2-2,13,ASRLGQGRTGELF
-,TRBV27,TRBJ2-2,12,ASSLSGITGELF